The entry below gives a single TCR beta chain sequence along with its context. The sample comes from a study of control samples from healthy donors and cancer patients. Profiling relied on immunoSEQ multiplex PCR, and the TCRdb table lists in-frame clones only, not all of them. The table records 96,000 or so clones, more than 85% of them present only once. The V and J ends lost 5 bases and 2 bases respectively, with 16 bases between them. The CDR3 sequence is 15 residues long. The germline V gene has CDR1 SSHAT and CDR2 FNYEAQ (reference sequence). The sample was blood. This TCR derives from a man aged 18-30 years in good health. The chain combines TRBV7-7 with TRBJ2-7; no definite D call. The CDR3 DNA sequence: TGTGCCAGCAGCGAGACCCGAGCCCCAACCTACGAGCAGTACTTC. Protein sequence: CASSETRAPTYEQYF.